This TCR beta chain was captured in a study of cytomegalovirus exposure and HLA in healthy donors. The repertoire was sequenced with immunoSEQ multiplex PCR; TCRdb's copy has only in-frame clones and lacks some. Of 250,000 to 300,000 clones in the sample, 90% are singletons; the top ten hold under 0.4%. The V gene lost 3 bases and the J gene lost 1 base, with 18 bases spanning the gap. Germline CDR1 is SGHTA and CDR2 is FQGNSA. This CDR3 comprises 17 residues. This receptor was obtained from a woman younger than 30 in good health and CMV-seronegative. The chain employs TRBV7-2 and TRBJ2-5; TRBD1 is a possible D gene (6 bases). The sample was PBMCs. The CDR3 here is CASSLAEQGLSQETQYF. The CDR3 DNA reads TGTGCCAGCAGCTTGGCCGAGCAGGGGTTATCCCAAGAGACCCAGTACTTC.